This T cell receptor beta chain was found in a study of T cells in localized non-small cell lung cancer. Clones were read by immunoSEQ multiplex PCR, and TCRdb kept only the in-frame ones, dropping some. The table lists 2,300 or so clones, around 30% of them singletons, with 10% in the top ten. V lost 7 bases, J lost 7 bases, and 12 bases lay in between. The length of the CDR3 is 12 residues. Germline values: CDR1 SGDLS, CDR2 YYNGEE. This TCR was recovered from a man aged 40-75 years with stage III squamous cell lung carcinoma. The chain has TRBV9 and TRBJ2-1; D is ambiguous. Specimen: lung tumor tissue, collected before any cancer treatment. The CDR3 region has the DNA TGTGCCAGCGCCAGGACGAGGAATGAGCAGTTCTTC. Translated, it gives CASARTRNEQFF.